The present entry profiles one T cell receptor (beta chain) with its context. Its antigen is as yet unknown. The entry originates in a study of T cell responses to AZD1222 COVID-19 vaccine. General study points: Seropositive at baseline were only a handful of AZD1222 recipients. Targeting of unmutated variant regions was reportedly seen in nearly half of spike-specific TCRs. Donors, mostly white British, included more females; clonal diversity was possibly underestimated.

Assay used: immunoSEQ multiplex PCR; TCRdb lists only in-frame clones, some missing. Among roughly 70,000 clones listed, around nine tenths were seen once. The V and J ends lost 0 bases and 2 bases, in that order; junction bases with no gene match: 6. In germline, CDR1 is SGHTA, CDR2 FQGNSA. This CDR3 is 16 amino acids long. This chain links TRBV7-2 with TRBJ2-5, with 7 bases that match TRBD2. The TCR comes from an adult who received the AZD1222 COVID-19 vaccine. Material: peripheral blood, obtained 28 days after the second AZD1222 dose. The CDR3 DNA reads TGTGCCAGCAGCTTAGCGGTCGGACTAGGGCAAGAGACCCAGTACTTC. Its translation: CASSLAVGLGQETQYF.